A selection of T cell receptor beta chains follows, all from one sample in a study of T-cell reconstitution after alpha-beta-depleted transplantation in children. TCRdb fed the PCR reads into MiXCR, producing one record per CDR3 protein. The sample includes 250,000 to 300,000 distinct CDR3 sequences, more than 9% of them seen just once. Sequenced material: PBMCs from the stem cell graft donor, taken from the stem cell graft. The receptor set was obtained from a human donor who donated a stem cell graft to a child with SCID. Each CDR3 is given with its conserved first and last residue. The D gene is left open where the match is weak.

>TRBV7-9|.|TRBJ1-1
CASSIHRLVGGAEAFF
>TRBV20-1|TRBD2|TRBJ2-3
CSASRTSSGGRTDTQYF
>TRBV10-3|.|TRBJ1-5
CAISAKALSNQPQHF
>TRBV12-3/TRBV12-4|.|TRBJ1-5
CASSLLAWHRNQPQHF
>TRBV7-9|.|TRBJ2-7
CASSLDARRTYEQYF
>TRBV10-2|TRBD2|TRBJ2-1
CASSESGGDNEQFF
>TRBV7-8|.|TRBJ2-7
CASSLPDRTSYEQYF
>TRBV9|.|TRBJ2-1
CASSTGPWGDEQFF
>TRBV12-3/TRBV12-4|.|TRBJ1-2
CASRPGPNPVYGYTF
>TRBV14|TRBD1|TRBJ2-2
CASSPDRVNTGELFF
>TRBV27|.|TRBJ1-2
CASQRLEGGPYGYTF
>TRBV19|TRBD2|TRBJ2-1
CASSTAGGVNEQFF
>TRBV5-1|.|TRBJ1-1
CASSSGGQGNTEAFF
>TRBV7-9|TRBD1|TRBJ2-7
CASSPRTGGSYEQYF
>TRBV7-9|.|TRBJ2-3
CASSLFQDTQYF
>TRBV7-9|.|TRBJ2-2
CASSRDTVELFF
>TRBV3-1|.|TRBJ2-5
CASSQGGSSLMAQYF
>TRBV29-1|.|TRBJ2-1
CSAPERADYNEQFF
>TRBV6-1|TRBD2|TRBJ2-1
CASNKGFGTSGIYNEQFF
>TRBV7-9|.|TRBJ2-1
CASSLAQGDEQFF
>TRBV29-1|TRBD2|TRBJ2-1
CSVEDPRGGAYNEQFF
>TRBV11-2|.|TRBJ1-1
CASSPPSTNTEAFF
>TRBV29-1|.|TRBJ1-1
CSVVRHGAGGAFF
>TRBV6-5|.|TRBJ1-1
CASSYSRLNMNTEAFF
>TRBV2|TRBD1|TRBJ2-1
CASMYPQGASYNEQFF
>TRBV12-3/TRBV12-4|TRBD1|TRBJ1-5
CASSSRGTGNQPQHF
>TRBV6-5|.|TRBJ1-5
CASSYSVGYSNQPQHF
>TRBV27|TRBD1|TRBJ1-2
CASRFRGGADGYTF
>TRBV5-1|.|TRBJ2-3
CASSLGQSTSTDTQYF
>TRBV12-3/TRBV12-4|.|TRBJ2-7
CASSPGTSEQYF
>TRBV29-1|TRBD2|TRBJ2-1
CSVAVSGGYNEQFF
>TRBV20-1|.|TRBJ1-3
CSARPPGRGNTIYF
>TRBV11-2|.|TRBJ1-3
CASSLLRGRSGNTIYF
>TRBV7-8|.|TRBJ2-2
CASSLVTTTGELFF
>TRBV20-1|.|TRBJ1-1
CSGLLTRDTEAFF
>TRBV12-3/TRBV12-4|.|TRBJ2-7
CASSDRTHSYEQYF
>TRBV12-3/TRBV12-4|.|TRBJ1-2
CASSLGGASGYTF
>TRBV7-9|TRBD1|TRBJ2-1
CASSLSLRGPYNEQFF
>TRBV11-2|TRBD1|TRBJ1-1
CASSSRGSTEAFF
>TRBV20-1|TRBD2|TRBJ2-3
CSARVPVAGDQYTQYF
>TRBV7-2|TRBD1|TRBJ1-1
CASSLGAGGGTEAFF
>TRBV29-1|TRBD2|TRBJ2-1
CSVEAAGGRPWNEQFF
>TRBV12-3/TRBV12-4|.|TRBJ1-2
CASSFGGDYGYTF
>TRBV19|TRBD1|TRBJ1-1
CASSPETGGGTEAFF
>TRBV14|.|TRBJ1-2
CASSQGPNYGYTF
>TRBV5-5|.|TRBJ2-7
CASSVDTGVSYEQYF
>TRBV3-1|.|TRBJ1-1
CASSPHLDNTEAFF
>TRBV6-1|.|TRBJ2-2
CASRAVLNTGELFF
>TRBV10-3|.|TRBJ2-7
CAISGSGEQYF
>TRBV29-1|.|TRBJ1-3
CSVPVGSGNTIYF